This T cell receptor (beta chain) was identified during a study of blood T cell repertoires in COVID-19. Under the authors' procedure: Cell counts per sample came from amplifying reference gene primers. Repertoires were generated with immunoSEQ multiplex PCR, while TCRdb's copy carries only in-frame clones and drops some. V, J and clone size reflect that table, while D and trimming were determined from the DNA. The sample has 150,000 to 200,000 clones, more than 75% seen once. The TCR sequence derives from a man in his forties with active or convalescent COVID-19. The sample was peripheral blood.

CDR3 DNA sequence: TGTGCCAGCAGCTTAGGGACAGGGGACTATGGCTACACCTTC. Protein: CASSLGTGDYGYTF. The chain uses TRBV13 and TRBJ1-2, with 8 positions matching TRBD1. The CDR3 is made up of 14 amino acids. Germline values: CDR1 PRHDT, CDR2 FYEKMQ (reference sequence). Trimming cost V 0 bases and J 3 bases; bases outside gene matches: 0.